This TCR beta chain was sequenced during a study of beta chain features in type 1 diabetes. Expressed TCRB transcripts were sequenced because the isolated RNA had all been reverse transcribed beforehand. Here immunoSEQ multiplex PCR was the method, and the copy in TCRdb shows in-frame clones only, minus some. Here the sample spans approximately 38,000 clones, 49% being singletons. The CDR3 runs 19 residues. From germline, CDR1 is MDHEN and CDR2 SYDVKM. The junction had 20 bases not matched to a gene; V was cut back by 7 bases and J by 6 bases. Only a few counts were recorded for this clone. The sequence was obtained from a woman aged 18-29 years in good health. The chain carries TRBV28 and TRBJ2-2; 10 bases fit TRBD1. Input material: central memory CD4+ T cells from blood. The CDR3 nucleotides read TGTGCCAGCATCAGTCGAGGGACAGGGGCCTCCTATCCCCCCGGGGAGCTGTTTTTT. Its translation: CASISRGTGASYPPGELFF.